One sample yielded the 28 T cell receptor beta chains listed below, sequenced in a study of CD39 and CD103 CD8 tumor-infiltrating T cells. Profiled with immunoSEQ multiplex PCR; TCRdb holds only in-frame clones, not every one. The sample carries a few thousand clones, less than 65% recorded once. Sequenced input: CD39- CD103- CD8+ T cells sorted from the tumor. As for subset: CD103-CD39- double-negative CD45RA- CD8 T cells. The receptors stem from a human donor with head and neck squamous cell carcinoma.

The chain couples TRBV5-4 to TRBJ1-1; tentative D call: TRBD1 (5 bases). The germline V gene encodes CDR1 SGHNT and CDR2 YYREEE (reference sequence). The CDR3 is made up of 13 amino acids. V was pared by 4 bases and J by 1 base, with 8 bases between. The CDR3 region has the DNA TGTGCCAGCAGCGAAACAGGGAACACTGAAGCTTTCTTT. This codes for CASSETGNTEAFF.

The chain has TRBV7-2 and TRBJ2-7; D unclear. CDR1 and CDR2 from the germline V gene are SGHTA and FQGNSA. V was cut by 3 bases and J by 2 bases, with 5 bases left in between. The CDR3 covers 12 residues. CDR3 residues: CASSFLPYEQYF. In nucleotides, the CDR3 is TGTGCCAGCAGCTTCCTGCCCTACGAGCAGTACTTC.

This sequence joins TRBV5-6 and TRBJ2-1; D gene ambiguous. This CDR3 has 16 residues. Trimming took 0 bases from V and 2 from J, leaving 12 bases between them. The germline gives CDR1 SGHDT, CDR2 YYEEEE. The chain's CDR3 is CASSLDGSWAYNEQFF. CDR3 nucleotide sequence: TGTGCCAGCAGCTTGGATGGCAGTTGGGCCTACAATGAGCAGTTCTTC.

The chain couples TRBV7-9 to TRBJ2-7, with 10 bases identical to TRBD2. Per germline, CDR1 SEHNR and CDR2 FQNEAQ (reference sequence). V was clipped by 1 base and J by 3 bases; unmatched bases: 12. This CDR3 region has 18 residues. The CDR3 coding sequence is TGTGCCAGCAGCTTAGAAATTGGCAGCGGGGGGGGGAGCTACGAGCAGTACTTC. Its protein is CASSLEIGSGGGSYEQYF.

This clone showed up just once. The CDR3 here is CASSLSRGQGATEAFF. In DNA form, the CDR3 reads TGTGCCAGCAGCTTGAGTAGGGGACAGGGGGCCACTGAAGCTTTCTTT. The rearrangement links TRBV5-6 to TRBJ1-1; 12 bases line up with TRBD1. Germline V gene lookup returns CDR1 SGHDT and CDR2 YYEEEE. Trimming took 1 base from V and 4 from J; bases not matched to a gene: 5. This CDR3 has 16 amino acids.

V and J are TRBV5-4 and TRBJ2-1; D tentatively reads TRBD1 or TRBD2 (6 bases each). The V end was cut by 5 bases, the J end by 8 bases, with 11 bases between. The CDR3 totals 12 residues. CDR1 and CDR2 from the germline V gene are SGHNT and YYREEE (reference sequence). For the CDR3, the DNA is TGTGCCAGCAGAGTAAGGGGGGATGAGCAGTTCTTC. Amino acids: CASRVRGDEQFF.

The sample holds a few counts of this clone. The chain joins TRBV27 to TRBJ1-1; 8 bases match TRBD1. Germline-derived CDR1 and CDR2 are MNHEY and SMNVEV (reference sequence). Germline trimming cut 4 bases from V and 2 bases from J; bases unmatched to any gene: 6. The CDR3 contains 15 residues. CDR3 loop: CASSSIQGVNTEAFF. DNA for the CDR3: TGTGCCAGCAGTTCAATACAGGGGGTTAACACTGAAGCTTTCTTT.

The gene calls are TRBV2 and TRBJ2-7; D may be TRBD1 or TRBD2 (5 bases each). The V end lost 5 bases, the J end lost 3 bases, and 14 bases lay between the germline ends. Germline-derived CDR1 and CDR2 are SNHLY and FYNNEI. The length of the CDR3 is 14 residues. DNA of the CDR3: TGTGCCAGCAGTCGGACCGGGACGGGCTACGAGCAGTACTTC. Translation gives CASSRTGTGYEQYF.

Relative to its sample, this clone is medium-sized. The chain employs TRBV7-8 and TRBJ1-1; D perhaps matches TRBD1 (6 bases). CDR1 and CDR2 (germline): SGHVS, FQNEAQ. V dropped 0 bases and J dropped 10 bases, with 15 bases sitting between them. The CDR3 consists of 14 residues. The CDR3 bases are TGTGCCAGCAGCTTAGCGGGTGGGGGGCAAGGAGCTTTCTTT. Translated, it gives CASSLAGGGQGAFF.

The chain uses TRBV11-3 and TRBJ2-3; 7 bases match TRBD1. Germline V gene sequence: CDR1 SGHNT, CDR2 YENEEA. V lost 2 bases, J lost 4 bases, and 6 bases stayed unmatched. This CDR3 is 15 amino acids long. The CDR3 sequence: CASSLRTGIADTQYF. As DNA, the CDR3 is TGTGCCAGCAGCTTACGGACAGGAATTGCAGATACGCAGTATTTT.

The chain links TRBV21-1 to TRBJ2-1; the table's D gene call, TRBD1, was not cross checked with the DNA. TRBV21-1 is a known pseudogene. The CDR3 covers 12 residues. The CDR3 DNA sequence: TGTGCCAGCAGCTCTAGGGACAGGGGGCAGTTCTTC. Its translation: CASSSRDRGQFF.

The CDR3 DNA reads TGTGCCAGCTCACCCCCTTATGACTCCTACGAGCAGTACTTC. Translating gives CASSPPYDSYEQYF. This sequence joins TRBV18 and TRBJ2-7; no firm D call. V lost 3 bases and J 0 bases, leaving 9 bases between the germline ends. Germline CDR1 KGHSH, CDR2 LQKENI. The CDR3 loop spans 14 amino acids.

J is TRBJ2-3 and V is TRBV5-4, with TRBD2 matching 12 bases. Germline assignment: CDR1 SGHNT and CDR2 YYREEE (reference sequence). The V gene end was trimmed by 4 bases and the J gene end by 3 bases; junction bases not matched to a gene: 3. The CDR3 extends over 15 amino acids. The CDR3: CASSTGLAGTDTQYF. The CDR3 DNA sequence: TGTGCCAGCAGCACCGGACTAGCGGGGACAGATACGCAGTATTTT.

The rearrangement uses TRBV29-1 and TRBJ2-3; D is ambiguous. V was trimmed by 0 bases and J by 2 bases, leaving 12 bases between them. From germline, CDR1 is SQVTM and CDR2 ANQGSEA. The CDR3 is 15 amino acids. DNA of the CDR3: TGCAGCGTTGAAGATCGGCAGAGCTCCACAGATACGCAGTATTTT. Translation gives CSVEDRQSSTDTQYF.

CDR3 DNA: TGCGCCAGCAGCCTTGTAGACAGGGGCAATAACGAGCAGTACTTC. It is translated as CASSLVDRGNNEQYF. The chain has TRBV4-1 and TRBJ2-7; 8 nucleotides align to TRBD1. The CDR3 is 15 amino acids. Germline CDR1 is MGHRA and CDR2 is YSYEKL. J was trimmed by 5 bases and V by 4 bases; bases with no gene match: 10.

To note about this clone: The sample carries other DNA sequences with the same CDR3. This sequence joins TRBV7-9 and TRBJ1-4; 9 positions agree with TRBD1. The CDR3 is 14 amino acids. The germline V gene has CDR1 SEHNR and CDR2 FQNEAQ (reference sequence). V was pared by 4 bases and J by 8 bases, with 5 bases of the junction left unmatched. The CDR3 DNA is TGTGCCAGCAGCTACGACAGGGGGAGAGAAAAACTGTTTTTT. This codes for CASSYDRGREKLFF.

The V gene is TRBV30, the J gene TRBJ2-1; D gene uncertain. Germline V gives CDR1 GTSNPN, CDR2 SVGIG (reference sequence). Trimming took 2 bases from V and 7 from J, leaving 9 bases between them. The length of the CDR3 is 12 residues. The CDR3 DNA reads TGTGCCTGGAGTATAGGACCGAATGAGCAGTTCTTC. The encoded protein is CAWSIGPNEQFF.

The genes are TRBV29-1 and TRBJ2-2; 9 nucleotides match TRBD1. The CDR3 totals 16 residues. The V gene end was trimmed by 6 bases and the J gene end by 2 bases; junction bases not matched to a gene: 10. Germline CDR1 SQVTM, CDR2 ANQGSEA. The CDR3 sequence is CSVISLDRGNTGELFF. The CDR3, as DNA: TGCAGCGTCATTAGCCTGGACAGGGGCAACACCGGGGAGCTGTTTTTT.

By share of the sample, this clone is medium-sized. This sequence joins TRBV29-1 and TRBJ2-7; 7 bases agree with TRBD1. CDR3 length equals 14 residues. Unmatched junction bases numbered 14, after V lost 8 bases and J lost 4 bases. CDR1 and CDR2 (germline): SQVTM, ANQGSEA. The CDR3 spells CSTAEGTDPYEQYF. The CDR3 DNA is TGCAGCACAGCAGAGGGGACAGATCCTTACGAGCAGTACTTC.

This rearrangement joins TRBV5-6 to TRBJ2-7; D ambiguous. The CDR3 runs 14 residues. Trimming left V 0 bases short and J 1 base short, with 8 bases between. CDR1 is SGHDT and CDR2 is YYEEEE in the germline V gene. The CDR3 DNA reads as TGTGCCAGCAGCTTGGTTTCCTCATCCTACGAGCAGTACTTC. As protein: CASSLVSSSYEQYF.

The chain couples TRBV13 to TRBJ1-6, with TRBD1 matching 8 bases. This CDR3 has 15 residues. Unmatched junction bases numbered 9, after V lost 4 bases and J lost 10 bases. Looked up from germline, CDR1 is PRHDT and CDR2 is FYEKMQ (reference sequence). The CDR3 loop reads CASSSQGEPGSPLHF. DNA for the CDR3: TGTGCCAGCAGCTCACAGGGGGAGCCGGGGTCACCCCTCCACTTT.

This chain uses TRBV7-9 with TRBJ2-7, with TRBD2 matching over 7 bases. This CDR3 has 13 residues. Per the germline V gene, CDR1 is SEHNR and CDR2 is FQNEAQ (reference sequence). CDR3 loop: CAVRLANSYEQYF. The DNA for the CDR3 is TGTGCAGTCCGACTAGCTAACTCCTACGAGCAGTACTTC.

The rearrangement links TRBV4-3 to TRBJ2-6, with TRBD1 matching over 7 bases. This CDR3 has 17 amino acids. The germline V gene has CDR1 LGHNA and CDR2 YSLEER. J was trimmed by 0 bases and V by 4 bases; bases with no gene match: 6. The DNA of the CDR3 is TGCGCCAGCAGCCGAGGGGGACAGCTCTCTGGGGCCAACGTCCTGACTTTC. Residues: CASSRGGQLSGANVLTF.

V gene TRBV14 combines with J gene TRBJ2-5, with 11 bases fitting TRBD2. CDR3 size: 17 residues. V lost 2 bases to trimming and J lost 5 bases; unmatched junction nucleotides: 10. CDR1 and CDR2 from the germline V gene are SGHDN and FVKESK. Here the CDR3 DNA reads TGTGCCAGCAGCCAACTGGTGACTAGCGGGGATCTGGAGACCCAGTACTTC. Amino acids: CASSQLVTSGDLETQYF.

The CDR3 loop is CASSLHPSSSYNEQFF. The CDR3 coding sequence is TGTGCCAGCAGTTTACACCCCAGTAGCTCCTACAATGAGCAGTTCTTC. The chain joins TRBV28 to TRBJ2-1; D unclear. The CDR3 is made up of 16 amino acids. Germline V gene data show CDR1 as MDHEN and CDR2 as SYDVKM. V was cut by 2 bases and J by 0 bases, with 11 bases left in between. Drawing the rest from reference TRBV28 and TRBJ2-1, the complete variable domain is DVKVTQSSRYLVKRTGEKVFLECVQDMDHENMFWYRQDPGLGLRLIYFSYDVKMKEKGDIPEGYSVSREKKERFSLILESASTNQTSMYLCASSLHPSSSYNEQFFGPGTRLTVL.

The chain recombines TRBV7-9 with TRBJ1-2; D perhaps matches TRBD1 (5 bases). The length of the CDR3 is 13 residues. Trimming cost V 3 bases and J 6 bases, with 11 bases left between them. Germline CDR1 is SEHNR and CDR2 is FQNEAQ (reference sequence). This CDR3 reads CASSFGDSDGYTF. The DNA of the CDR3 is TGTGCCAGCAGCTTTGGGGACTCGGATGGCTACACCTTC.

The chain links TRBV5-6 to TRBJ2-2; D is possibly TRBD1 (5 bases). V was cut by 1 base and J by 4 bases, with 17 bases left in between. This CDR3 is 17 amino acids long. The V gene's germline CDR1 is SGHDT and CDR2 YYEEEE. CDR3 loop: CASSLLGFTGRTGELFF. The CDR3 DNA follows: TGTGCCAGCAGCTTGTTAGGTTTCACAGGACGCACCGGGGAGCTGTTTTTT.

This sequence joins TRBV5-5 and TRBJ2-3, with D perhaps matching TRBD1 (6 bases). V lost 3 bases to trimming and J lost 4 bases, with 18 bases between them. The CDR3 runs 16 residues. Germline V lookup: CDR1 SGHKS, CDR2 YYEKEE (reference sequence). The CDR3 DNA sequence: TGTGCCAGCAGCTATCGGGCCACAGGGTTCGCAGATACGCAGTATTTT. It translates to CASSYRATGFADTQYF.